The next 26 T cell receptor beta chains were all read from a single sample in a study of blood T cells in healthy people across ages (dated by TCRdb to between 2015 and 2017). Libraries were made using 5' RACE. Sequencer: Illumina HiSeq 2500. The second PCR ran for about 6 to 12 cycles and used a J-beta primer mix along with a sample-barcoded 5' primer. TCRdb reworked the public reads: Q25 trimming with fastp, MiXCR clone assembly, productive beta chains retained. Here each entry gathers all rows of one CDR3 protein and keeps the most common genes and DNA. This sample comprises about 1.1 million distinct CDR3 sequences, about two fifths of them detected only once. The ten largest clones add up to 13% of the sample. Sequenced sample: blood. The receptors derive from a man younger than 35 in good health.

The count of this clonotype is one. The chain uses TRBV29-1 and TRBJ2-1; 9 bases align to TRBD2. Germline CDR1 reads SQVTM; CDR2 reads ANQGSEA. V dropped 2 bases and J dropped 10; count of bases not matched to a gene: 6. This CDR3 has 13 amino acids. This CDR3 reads CSVEPPLAGEQFF. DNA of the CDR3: TGCAGCGTTGAACCCCCTCTAGCGGGGGAGCAGTTCTTC.

Here the CDR3 reads CASSLPGHWGMNTEAFF. Written as DNA, the CDR3 is TGTGCCAGCAGCCTTCCCGGACACTGGGGCATGAACACTGAAGCTTTCTTT. J is TRBJ1-1 and V is TRBV7-9, with TRBD1 as a possible D gene (5 bases). Germline V gives CDR1 SEHNR, CDR2 FQNEAQ (reference sequence). V lost 5 bases and J 0 bases, leaving 19 bases between the germline ends. There are 17 residues in the CDR3.

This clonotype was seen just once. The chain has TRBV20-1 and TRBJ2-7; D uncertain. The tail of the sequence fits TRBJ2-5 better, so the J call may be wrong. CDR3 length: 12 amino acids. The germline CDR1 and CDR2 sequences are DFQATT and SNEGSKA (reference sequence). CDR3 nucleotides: TGCAGTGCTAGAGATGGCAGCCGGACCCAGTACTTC. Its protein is CSARDGSRTQYF.

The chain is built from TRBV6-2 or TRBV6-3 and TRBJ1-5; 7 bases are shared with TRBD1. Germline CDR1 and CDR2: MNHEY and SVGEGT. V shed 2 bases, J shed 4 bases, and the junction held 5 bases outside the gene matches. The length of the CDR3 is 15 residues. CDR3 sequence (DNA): TGTGCCAGCAGTTACGGGACAGCGGGAAATCAGCCCCAGCATTTT. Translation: CASSYGTAGNQPQHF.

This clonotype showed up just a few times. In DNA, the CDR3 is TGCGCCAGCAGCCAAGGGGACAGTAGGAAGACCCAGTACTTC. Its protein is CASSQGDSRKTQYF. The V call is TRBV4-1, the J call TRBJ2-4; 7 bases agree with TRBD1. The J call could be wrong; TRBJ2-5 is a better fit for the DNA end. The CDR3 length is 14 residues. Germline CDR1 and CDR2: MGHRA and YSYEKL.

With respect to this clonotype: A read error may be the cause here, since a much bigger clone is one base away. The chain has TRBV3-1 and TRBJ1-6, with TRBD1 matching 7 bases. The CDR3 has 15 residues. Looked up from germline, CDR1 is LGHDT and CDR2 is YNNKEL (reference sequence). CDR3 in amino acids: CASSQEGQNNSPPHF. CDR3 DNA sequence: TGTGCCAGCAGCCAGGAGGGACAGAATAATTCACCCCCCCACTTT.

The DNA for the CDR3 is TGTGCCAGCAGTAGTAGAGGTTCCTATGGCTACACCTTC. Protein product: CASSSRGSYGYTF. The rearrangement uses TRBV27 and TRBJ1-2; D not resolved. The germline V gene has CDR1 MNHEY and CDR2 SMNVEV (reference sequence). V was shortened by 5 bases and J by 4 bases, with 11 bases between the two germline ends. This CDR3 comprises 13 residues.

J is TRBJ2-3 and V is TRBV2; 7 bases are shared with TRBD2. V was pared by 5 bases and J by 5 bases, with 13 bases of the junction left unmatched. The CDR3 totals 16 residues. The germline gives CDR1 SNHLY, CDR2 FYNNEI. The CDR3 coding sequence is TGTGCCAGCAGTCCCCTGCGGGAGACCTGGGGAGATACGCAGTATTTT. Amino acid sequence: CASSPLRETWGDTQYF.

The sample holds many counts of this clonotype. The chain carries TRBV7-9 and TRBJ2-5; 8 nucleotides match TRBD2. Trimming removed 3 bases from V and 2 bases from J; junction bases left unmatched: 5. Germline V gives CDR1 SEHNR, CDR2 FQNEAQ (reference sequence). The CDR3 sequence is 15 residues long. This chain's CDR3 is CASSFSGGSQETQYF. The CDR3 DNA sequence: TGTGCCAGCAGCTTCAGCGGGGGCTCTCAAGAGACCCAGTACTTC.

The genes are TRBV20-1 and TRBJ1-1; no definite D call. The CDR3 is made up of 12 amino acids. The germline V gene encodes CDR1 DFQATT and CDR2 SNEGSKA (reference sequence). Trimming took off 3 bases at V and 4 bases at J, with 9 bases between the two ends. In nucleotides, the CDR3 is TGCAGTGCTAGTAGGGCATCCACTGAAGCTTTCTTT. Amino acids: CSASRASTEAFF.

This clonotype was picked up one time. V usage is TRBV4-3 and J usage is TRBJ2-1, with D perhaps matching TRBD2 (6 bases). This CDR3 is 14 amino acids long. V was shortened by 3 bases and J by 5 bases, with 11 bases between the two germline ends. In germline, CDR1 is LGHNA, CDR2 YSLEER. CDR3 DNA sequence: TGCGCCAGCAGCCAGTCCGGGAGCAACAATGAGCAGTTCTTC. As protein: CASSQSGSNNEQFF.

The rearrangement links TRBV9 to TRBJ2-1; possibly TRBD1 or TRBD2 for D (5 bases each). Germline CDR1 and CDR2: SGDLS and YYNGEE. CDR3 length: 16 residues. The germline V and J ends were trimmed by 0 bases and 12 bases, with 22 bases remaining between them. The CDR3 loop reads CASSVGVTRDPPLQFF. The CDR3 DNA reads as TGTGCCAGCAGCGTAGGGGTAACTAGGGACCCCCCTTTGCAGTTCTTC.

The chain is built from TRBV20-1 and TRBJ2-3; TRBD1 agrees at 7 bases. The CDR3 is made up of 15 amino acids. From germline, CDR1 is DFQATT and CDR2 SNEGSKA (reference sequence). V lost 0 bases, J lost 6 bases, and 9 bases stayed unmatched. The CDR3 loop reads CSARDFLTGSDTQYF. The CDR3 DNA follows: TGCAGTGCTAGAGATTTTCTGACAGGGAGCGATACGCAGTATTTT.

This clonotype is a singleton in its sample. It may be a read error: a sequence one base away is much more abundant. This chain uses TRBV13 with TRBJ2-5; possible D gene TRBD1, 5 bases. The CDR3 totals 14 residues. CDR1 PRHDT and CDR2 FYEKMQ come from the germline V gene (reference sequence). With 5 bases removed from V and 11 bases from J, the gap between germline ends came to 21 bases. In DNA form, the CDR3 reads TGTGCCAGCAGCCCCCGTTTTGCAGGGAATGAGCAGTACTTC. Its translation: CASSPRFAGNEQYF.

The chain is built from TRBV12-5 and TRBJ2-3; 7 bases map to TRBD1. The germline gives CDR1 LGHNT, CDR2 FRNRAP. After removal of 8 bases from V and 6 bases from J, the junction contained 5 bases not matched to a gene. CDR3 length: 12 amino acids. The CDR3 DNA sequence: TGTGCTAGTCCGACAGGGTGCGATACGCAGTATTTT. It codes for CASPTGCDTQYF.

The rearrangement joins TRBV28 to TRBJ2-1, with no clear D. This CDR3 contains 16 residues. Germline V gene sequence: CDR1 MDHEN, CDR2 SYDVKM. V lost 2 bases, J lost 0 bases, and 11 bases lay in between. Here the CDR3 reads CASSLTQESSYNEQFF. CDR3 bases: TGTGCCAGCAGTTTAACGCAGGAGAGCTCCTACAATGAGCAGTTCTTC.

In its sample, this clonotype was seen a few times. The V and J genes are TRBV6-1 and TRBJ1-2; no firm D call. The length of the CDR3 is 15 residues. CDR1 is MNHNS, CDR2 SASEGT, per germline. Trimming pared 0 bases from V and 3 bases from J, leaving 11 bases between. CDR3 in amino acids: CASSEAPGRDYGYTF. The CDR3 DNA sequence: TGTGCCAGCAGTGAAGCGCCCGGACGGGACTATGGCTACACCTTC.

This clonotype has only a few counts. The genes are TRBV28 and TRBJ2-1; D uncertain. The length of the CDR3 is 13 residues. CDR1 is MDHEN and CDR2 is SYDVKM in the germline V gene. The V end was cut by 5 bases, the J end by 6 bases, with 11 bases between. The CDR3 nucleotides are TGTGCCAGCAGTCGGAACTGGGCCAATGAGCAGTTCTTC. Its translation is CASSRNWANEQFF.

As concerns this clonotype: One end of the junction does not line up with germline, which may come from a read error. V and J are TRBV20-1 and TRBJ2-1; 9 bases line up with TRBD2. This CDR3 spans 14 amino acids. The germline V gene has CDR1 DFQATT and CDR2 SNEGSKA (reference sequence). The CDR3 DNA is TGCAGTGCTAGAGCTAGCGGGGTCTACAATAAGCAGTTCTTC. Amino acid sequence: CSARASGVYNKQFF.

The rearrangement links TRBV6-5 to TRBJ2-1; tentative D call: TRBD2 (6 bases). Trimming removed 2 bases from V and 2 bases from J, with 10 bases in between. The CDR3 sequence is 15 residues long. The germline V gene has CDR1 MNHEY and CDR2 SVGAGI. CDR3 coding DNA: TGTGCCAGCAGTTACGGGGTAGCGGCCTACAATGAGCAGTTCTTC. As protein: CASSYGVAAYNEQFF.

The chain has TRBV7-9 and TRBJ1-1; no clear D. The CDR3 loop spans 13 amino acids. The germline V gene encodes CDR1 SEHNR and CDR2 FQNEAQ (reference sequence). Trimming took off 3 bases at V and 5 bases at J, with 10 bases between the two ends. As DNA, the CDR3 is TGTGCCAGCAGCTTCTCAGGTCCTACTGAAGCTTTCTTT. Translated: CASSFSGPTEAFF.

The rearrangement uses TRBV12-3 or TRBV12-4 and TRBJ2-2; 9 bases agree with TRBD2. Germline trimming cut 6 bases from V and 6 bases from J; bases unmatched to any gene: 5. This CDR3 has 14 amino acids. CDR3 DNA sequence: TGTGCCAGCAGGAAGGGACTAGCCGCCGGGGAGCTGTTTTTT. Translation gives CASRKGLAAGELFF.

The CDR3 coding sequence is TGTGCCATCAACCCAACAAGGACAGGGGAAATGAACACTGAAGCTTTCTTT. Protein: CAINPTRTGEMNTEAFF. V usage is TRBV10-3 and J usage is TRBJ1-1; TRBD1 agrees at 9 bases. V lost 7 bases, J lost 0 bases, and 12 bases stayed unmatched. The CDR3 loop spans 17 amino acids. Per germline, CDR1 ENHRY and CDR2 SYGVKD.

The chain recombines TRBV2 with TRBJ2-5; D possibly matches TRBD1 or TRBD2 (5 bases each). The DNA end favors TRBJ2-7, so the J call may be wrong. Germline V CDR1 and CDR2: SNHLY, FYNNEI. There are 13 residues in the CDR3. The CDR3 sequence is CASNGAGGYEQYF. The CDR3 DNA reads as TGTGCCAGCAATGGGGCTGGGGGCTACGAGCAGTACTTC.

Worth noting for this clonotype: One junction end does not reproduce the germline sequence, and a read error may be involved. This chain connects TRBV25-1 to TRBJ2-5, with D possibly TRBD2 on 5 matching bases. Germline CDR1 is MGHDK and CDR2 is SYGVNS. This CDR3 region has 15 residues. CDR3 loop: CTSSARTGNQETQYF. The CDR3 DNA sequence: TGTACCAGCAGTGCTCGAACCGGGAACCAAGAGACCCAGTACTTC. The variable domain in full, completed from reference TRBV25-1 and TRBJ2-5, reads EADIYQTPRYLVIGTGKKITLECSQTMGHDKMYWYQQDPGMELHLIHYSYGVNSTEKGDLSSESTVSRIRTEHFPLTLESARPSHTSQYLCTSSARTGNQETQYFGPGTRLLVL.

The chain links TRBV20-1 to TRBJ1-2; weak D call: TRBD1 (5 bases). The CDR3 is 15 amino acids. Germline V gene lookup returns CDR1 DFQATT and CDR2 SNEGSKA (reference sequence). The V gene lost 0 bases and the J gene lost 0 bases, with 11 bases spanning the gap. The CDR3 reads CSARDSFRANYGYTF. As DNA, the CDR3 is TGCAGTGCTAGAGATTCATTCAGGGCTAACTATGGCTACACCTTC.